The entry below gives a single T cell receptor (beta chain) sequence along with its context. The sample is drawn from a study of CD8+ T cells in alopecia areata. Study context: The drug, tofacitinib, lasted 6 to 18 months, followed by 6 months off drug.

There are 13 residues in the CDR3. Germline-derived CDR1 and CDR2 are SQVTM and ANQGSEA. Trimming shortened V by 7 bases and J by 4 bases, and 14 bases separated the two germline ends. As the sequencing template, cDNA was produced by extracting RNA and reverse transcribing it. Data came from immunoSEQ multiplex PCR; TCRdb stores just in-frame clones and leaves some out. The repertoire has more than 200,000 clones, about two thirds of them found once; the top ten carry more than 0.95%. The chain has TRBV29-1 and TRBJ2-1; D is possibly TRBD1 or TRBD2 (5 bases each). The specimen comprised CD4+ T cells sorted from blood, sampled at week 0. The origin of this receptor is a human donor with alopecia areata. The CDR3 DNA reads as TGCAGCGCTCCCGGGACGGAATACAATGAGCAGTTCTTC. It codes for CSAPGTEYNEQFF.